These T cell receptor beta chains were read from a single sample in a study of T cell responses to AZD1222 COVID-19 vaccine. Some clones are missing from TCRdb's copy, which holds only in-frame ones; the method was immunoSEQ multiplex PCR. The sample consists of 150,000 to 250,000 clones, approximately 93% of them appearing once. The material sequenced was peripheral blood, taken 28 days after the second AZD1222 dose. These receptors all come from an adult who received the AZD1222 COVID-19 vaccine. Both conserved end residues are part of each CDR3. A D gene is named only where the DNA matches it firmly. Only some rows state a clone size, as once, few, many or a class for expanded clones.

cdr3_aa,cdr3_nt,clone_size,v_call,j_call,d_call
CASSLRQTNSPLHF,TGCGCCAGCAGCTTGAGACAGACTAATTCACCCCTCCACTTT,-,TRBV5-1,TRBJ1-6,-
CASSPNQGSYNEQFF,TGCGCCAGCAGCCCTAACCAGGGCTCCTACAATGAGCAGTTCTTC,-,TRBV5-1,TRBJ2-1,-
CASSPGMGGQPQHF,TGTGCCAGCAGCCCTGGTATGGGAGGGCAGCCCCAGCATTTT,-,TRBV11-2,TRBJ1-5,-
CASSKASRGSDQADTQYF,TGTGCCAGCAGCAAAGCAAGTAGGGGGTCGGACCAAGCAGATACGCAGTATTTT,-,TRBV21-1,TRBJ2-3,-
CASSLDGEKFHF,TGTGCCAGCAGTTTGGATGGGGAGAAGTTCCATTTT,-,TRBV12-3/TRBV12-4,TRBJ1-5,-
CASSPPNQGANTEAFF,TGTGCCAGCTCACCACCGAATCAGGGGGCGAACACTGAAGCTTTCTTT,-,TRBV18,TRBJ1-1,TRBD1
CASSPGTGGGWQPQHF,TGTGCCAGCAGCCCGGGGACAGGGGGAGGCTGGCAGCCCCAGCATTTT,-,TRBV7-2,TRBJ1-5,TRBD1
CASSQGRAPRNSPLHF,TGTGCCAGCAGCCAAGGAAGGGCTCCCCGTAATTCACCCCTCCACTTT,-,TRBV14,TRBJ1-6,-
CASSEAGGDPTYEQYF,TGTGCCAGCAGTGAAGCGGGAGGGGACCCCACCTACGAGCAGTACTTC,-,TRBV6-1,TRBJ2-7,TRBD2
CASSRDRKNTEAFF,TGTGCCAGCAGCCGGGACAGAAAGAACACTGAAGCTTTCTTT,-,TRBV13,TRBJ1-1,TRBD1
CASSLQTEAFF,TGTGCCAGCAGTTTACAGACTGAAGCTTTCTTT,few,TRBV12-3/TRBV12-4,TRBJ1-1,-
CASSLSGGDNEQFF,TGTGCCAGCAGTCTGAGCGGGGGGGACAATGAGCAGTTCTTC,-,TRBV25-1,TRBJ2-1,TRBD2
CASSPGGPYEQYF,TGTGCCAGCAGTCCAGGGGGACCCTACGAGCAGTACTTC,-,TRBV12-3/TRBV12-4,TRBJ2-7,TRBD1
CASGQGANTEAFF,TGTGCCAGTGGCCAGGGGGCGAACACTGAAGCTTTCTTT,once,TRBV7-3,TRBJ1-1,TRBD1
CASSRQGGGNAEAFF,TGTGCCAGCAGTAGACAGGGAGGAGGAAACGCTGAAGCTTTCTTT,-,TRBV6-5,TRBJ1-1,TRBD1